The rows below give T cell receptor beta chains drawn from one sample of a study of T cells in Graves' hyperthyroidism and ophthalmopathy. MiXCR was run by TCRdb on the multiplex PCR reads, yielding one entry per CDR3 protein. The data hold 400,000 to 600,000 distinct CDR3 sequences, with 15% to 20% observed a single time. Source material: blood. These receptors originate from a woman aged 30 to 39 with Graves' ophthalmopathy. Both conserved end residues are part of each CDR3. The order of the fields is clone size, V gene, D gene, J gene, CDR3 protein, CDR3 DNA. D genes are given only for firm matches. Some rows mark clone size as missing; the rest say once, few, many or name a class of expanded clone.

NA	TRBV27	NA	TRBJ2-3	CASSPHLTRGGTDTQYF	TGTGCCAGCAGCCCCCATCTGACTCGCGGGGGCACAGATACGCAGTATTTT
few	TRBV19	TRBD1	TRBJ2-1	CASSFDRASYNEQFF	TGTGCCAGTAGTTTCGACAGGGCTTCCTACAATGAGCAGTTCTTC
many	TRBV5-5	NA	TRBJ2-2	CASSPSASGTGELFF	TGTGCCAGCAGCCCCTCGGCAAGCGGCACCGGGGAGCTGTTTTTT
many	TRBV27	NA	TRBJ2-3	CASSRAFPIRTDTQYF	TGTGCCAGCAGTCGGGCATTCCCAATAAGGACAGATACGCAGTATTTT
few	TRBV5-6	TRBD2	TRBJ2-1	CASSLAGVLAGRDNEQFF	TGTGCCAGCAGCTTGGCCGGGGTACTAGCGGGCAGAGACAATGAGCAGTTCTTC
NA	TRBV7-9	NA	TRBJ2-2	CASSLKLGVGELFF	TGTGCCAGCAGCTTAAAATTGGGTGTCGGGGAGCTGTTTTTT
many	TRBV5-1	NA	TRBJ2-1	CASSLATINEQFF	TGCGCCAGCAGCTTGGCGACTATCAATGAGCAGTTCTTC
many	TRBV24-1	TRBD1	TRBJ2-5	CATSDLRFDGTGEGGETQYF	TGTGCCACCAGTGATCTGCGGTTCGACGGGACAGGGGAAGGCGGGGAGACCCAGTACTTC
few	TRBV19	NA	TRBJ1-2	CASSISTGRLNPYGYTF	TGTGCCAGTAGTATCTCTACCGGACGGCTCAATCCCTATGGCTACACCTTC
many	TRBV20-1	NA	TRBJ1-2	CSARVVSRTLYGYTF	TGCAGTGCTAGAGTAGTATCCCGTACCCTCTATGGCTACACCTTC
few	TRBV27	NA	TRBJ2-3	CASSSTRVPDTQYF	TGTGCCAGCAGTTCCACCCGCGTCCCAGATACGCAGTATTTT
many	TRBV11-1	NA	TRBJ2-7	CASSLTGTENEQYF	TGTGCCAGCAGCTTAACAGGTACCGAAAACGAGCAGTACTTC
few	TRBV6-5	TRBD1	TRBJ1-1	CASSTSGQPTEAFF	TGTGCCAGCAGTACCTCGGGACAGCCCACTGAAGCTTTCTTT
NA	TRBV6-2/TRBV6-3	NA	TRBJ2-1	CATNGAGTLDNYNEQFF	TGTGCCACCAATGGGGCGGGGACCCTGGATAACTACAATGAGCAGTTCTTC
many	TRBV6-1	NA	TRBJ2-3	CASGPRTDTQYF	TGTGCCAGCGGCCCTCGCACAGATACGCAGTATTTT
NA	TRBV6-5	NA	TRBJ2-4	CASRSLGVGNIQYF	TGTGCCAGCAGATCACTCGGGGTTGGAAACATTCAGTACTTC
few	TRBV5-1	TRBD2	TRBJ2-6	CASSNGAGAGANVLTF	TGCGCCAGCAGCAACGGGGCGGGAGCGGGGGCCAACGTCCTGACTTTC
many	TRBV28	NA	TRBJ1-5	CASRYTGTDSNQPQHF	TGTGCCAGCAGATACACCGGGACGGATAGCAATCAGCCCCAGCATTTT
NA	TRBV20-1	TRBD2	TRBJ2-7	CSARVYTSGRYEQYF	TGCAGTGCTAGAGTCTATACTAGCGGGAGATACGAGCAGTACTTC
many	TRBV20-1	TRBD1	TRBJ1-1	CSARDPTGIATEAFF	TGCAGTGCTAGAGATCCGACAGGGATTGCGACTGAAGCTTTCTTT
few	TRBV6-5	TRBD2	TRBJ2-5	CASSYQGSGSFPEYF	TGTGCCAGCAGTTATCAAGGGAGCGGGAGTTTCCCCGAGTACTTC
few	TRBV6-2/TRBV6-3	TRBD1	TRBJ1-3	CASTAGGSGNTIYF	TGTGCCAGCACGGCAGGGGGCTCTGGAAACACCATATATTTT
NA	TRBV4-1	NA	TRBJ1-4	CASALSRRSNEKLFF	TGCGCCAGTGCCCTTTCAAGGAGGTCTAATGAAAAACTGTTTTTT
many	TRBV10-3	NA	TRBJ2-7	CAISEGGRYEQYF	TGTGCCATCAGTGAGGGCGGCCGCTACGAGCAGTACTTC
NA	TRBV28	NA	TRBJ2-1	CASSLRDLGGGEQFF	TGTGCCAGCAGTTTAAGGGACTTGGGAGGGGGTGAGCAGTTCTTC
many	TRBV20-1	TRBD1	TRBJ2-7	CSAPSGQGLSYEQYF	TGCAGTGCCCCGTCGGGACAGGGGTTATCCTACGAGCAGTACTTC
NA	TRBV4-3	NA	TRBJ2-2	CASSQDRWGAGTGELFF	TGCGCCAGCAGCCAAGATCGTTGGGGGGCGGGCACCGGGGAGCTGTTTTTT
NA	TRBV6-1	NA	TRBJ1-1	CASTLAFGFTSAFF	TGTGCCAGCACCCTGGCGTTCGGTTTCACAAGTGCTTTCTTT
many	TRBV20-1	NA	TRBJ2-7	CSAKSQTGFYEQYF	TGCAGCGCGAAGTCTCAGACGGGATTCTACGAGCAGTACTTC
few	TRBV29-1	NA	TRBJ2-4	CLIQAAKNIQYF	TGTCTAATCCAGGCGGCCAAAAACATTCAGTACTTC
many	TRBV28	TRBD1	TRBJ2-7	CASSMTTGAGDEQYF	TGTGCCAGCAGTATGACGACAGGGGCGGGCGACGAGCAGTACTTC
NA	TRBV6-2/TRBV6-3	TRBD2	TRBJ2-1	CASRPPRLAAFLYNEQFF	TGTGCCAGCAGACCCCCCCGACTAGCGGCATTCCTTTACAATGAGCAGTTCTTC
few	TRBV6-2/TRBV6-3	TRBD1	TRBJ2-3	CASGGQASTDTQYF	TGTGCCAGCGGGGGACAGGCCAGCACAGATACGCAGTATTTT
many	TRBV11-2	NA	TRBJ2-1	CASRSWGKQYNEQFF	TGTGCCAGCCGAAGTTGGGGGAAGCAGTACAATGAGCAGTTCTTC
NA	TRBV5-1	TRBD1	TRBJ2-3	CASSLGTGVSTDTQYF	TGCGCCAGCAGCTTGGGGACAGGGGTATCCACAGATACGCAGTATTTT
NA	TRBV30	NA	TRBJ2-3	CAWSVISTDTQYF	TGTGCCTGGAGTGTAATCAGCACAGATACGCAGTATTTT
many	TRBV2	TRBD2	TRBJ2-3	CASEIPGLAGPYTQYF	TGTGCCAGCGAGATCCCGGGACTAGCGGGACCGTATACGCAGTATTTT
many	TRBV28	TRBD1	TRBJ1-3	CASSTRDSSGNTIYF	TGTGCCAGCAGCACCCGGGACAGCTCTGGAAACACCATATATTTT
many	TRBV3-1	NA	TRBJ2-2	CASSQEGGTGELFF	TGTGCCAGCAGCCAAGAGGGCGGTACCGGGGAGCTGTTTTTT
many	TRBV3-1	NA	TRBJ2-7	CASSRIGARGTYEQYF	TGTGCCAGCAGCCGAATAGGGGCTAGGGGAACCTACGAGCAGTACTTC
many	TRBV20-1	NA	TRBJ1-1	CSARDTIGGYSNTEAFF	TGCAGTGCTAGAGATACAATCGGGGGCTATAGCAACACTGAAGCTTTCTTT
NA	TRBV5-1	NA	TRBJ2-1	CASSLEGGVYEQFF	TGCGCCAGCAGCTTGGAGGGCGGTGTTTATGAGCAGTTCTTC
few	TRBV27	NA	TRBJ2-5	CASFFAPETQYF	TGTGCCAGCTTTTTTGCTCCCGAGACCCAGTACTTC
many	TRBV11-1	NA	TRBJ1-1	CASSFQAAAEAFF	TGTGCCAGCAGCTTTCAGGCGGCCGCTGAAGCTTTCTTT
many	TRBV28	TRBD1	TRBJ1-1	CAIKGQSQNTEAFF	TGTGCCATCAAGGGACAGTCCCAGAACACTGAAGCTTTCTTT
many	TRBV28	TRBD2	TRBJ2-3	CASSGTWSGRAIADTQYF	TGTGCCAGCAGTGGTACTTGGAGCGGGAGGGCCATTGCAGATACGCAGTATTTT
few	TRBV6-1	NA	TRBJ1-3	CASTRTGSTGNTIYF	TGTGCCAGCACTAGAACAGGTTCTACTGGAAACACCATATATTTT
few	TRBV5-1	TRBD2	TRBJ2-1	CASSVGTSRNEQFF	TGCGCCAGCAGCGTCGGGACTAGTAGGAATGAGCAGTTCTTC
many	TRBV3-1	TRBD2	TRBJ2-3	CASSQGGTSGNTQYF	TGTGCCAGCAGCCAAGGAGGGACTAGCGGGAATACGCAGTATTTT
many	TRBV4-1	NA	TRBJ2-1	CASSPRDGPNEQFF	TGCGCCAGCAGTCCGCGGGACGGACCCAATGAGCAGTTCTTC
many	TRBV12-3/TRBV12-4	NA	TRBJ2-1	CASSFSNEQFF	TGTGCCAGCAGTTTCTCAAATGAGCAGTTCTTC
few	TRBV6-5	NA	TRBJ2-7	CASSYSWSSREQYF	TGTGCCAGCAGTTACTCGTGGTCCTCTCGGGAGCAGTACTTC
many	TRBV6-1	NA	TRBJ1-1	CASSTPWGRTEAFF	TGTGCCAGCAGTACCCCTTGGGGCAGAACTGAAGCTTTCTTT
NA	TRBV6-1	TRBD1	TRBJ1-1	CASSRQGQNTEAFF	TGTGCCAGCAGCCGACAGGGGCAGAACACTGAAGCTTTCTTT
few	TRBV11-2	NA	TRBJ2-3	CASEAGGVGTDTQYF	TGTGCCAGTGAGGCTGGAGGGGTTGGCACAGATACGCAGTATTTT
NA	TRBV6-2/TRBV6-3	NA	TRBJ2-7	CASSSNPSAYEQYF	TGTGCCAGCAGTTCGAACCCTAGCGCGTACGAGCAGTACTTC
few	TRBV7-9	TRBD1	TRBJ1-1	CASSLGQGLRTEAFF	TGTGCCAGCAGCTTGGGACAGGGGCTGCGCACTGAAGCTTTCTTT
few	TRBV29-1	TRBD2	TRBJ2-2	CSVAGDGGELFF	TGCAGCGTAGCGGGGGATGGCGGGGAGCTGTTTTTT